One sample yielded the 12 T cell receptor beta chains listed below, sequenced in a study of T cell responses to AZD1222 COVID-19 vaccine. Sequenced by immunoSEQ multiplex PCR; TCRdb stores in-frame clones only, minus some. There are around 100,000 clones in the sample; 88% occur only once, and about 2% lies in the top ten. Material: peripheral blood, obtained on day 0 of AZD1222 vaccination. The receptors derive from an adult in good health.

This chain joins TRBV28 and TRBJ2-7; 8 positions agree with TRBD2. The trim removed 6 bases at V and 4 bases at J, leaving 8 bases unmatched. CDR1 and CDR2 from the germline V gene are MDHEN and SYDVKM. This CDR3 spans 14 amino acids. The CDR3 region has the DNA TGTGCCAGCAGGACCGGGACTAGTCTGTACGAGCAGTACTTC. Protein: CASRTGTSLYEQYF.

The CDR3 spells CASSQMDRVHGELFF. The CDR3 coding sequence is TGTGCCAGCAGCCAGATGGACAGGGTTCACGGGGAGCTGTTTTTT. J is TRBJ2-2 and V is TRBV14; 8 nucleotides match TRBD1. This CDR3 is 15 amino acids long. Germline trimming cut 3 bases from V and 7 bases from J; bases unmatched to any gene: 7. CDR1 and CDR2 (germline): SGHDN, FVKESK.

This chain uses TRBV2 with TRBJ2-5; 10 bases are shared with TRBD1. This CDR3 region has 15 residues. The junction had 6 bases not matched to a gene; V was cut back by 3 bases and J by 5 bases. Germline V lookup: CDR1 SNHLY, CDR2 FYNNEI. CDR3 bases: TGTGCCAGCAGTGATAGACAGGGGGCGTCGGAGACCCAGTACTTC. The encoded protein is CASSDRQGASETQYF. The full variable domain, with the rest looked up from reference TRBV2 and TRBJ2-5, is EPEVTQTPSHQVTQMGQEVILRCVPISNHLYFYWYRQILGQKVEFLVSFYNNEISEKSEIFDDQFSVERPDGSNFTLKIRSTKLEDSAMYFCASSDRQGASETQYFGPGTRLLVL.

This chain links TRBV30 with TRBJ2-1; 16 bases fit TRBD2. V lost 1 base, J lost 2 bases, and 8 bases stayed unmatched. Germline-derived CDR1 and CDR2 are GTSNPN and SVGIG (reference sequence). The CDR3 is 19 amino acids. CDR3 in amino acids: CAWSAETGLAGGPYNEQFF. CDR3 bases: TGTGCCTGGAGTGCAGAAACGGGACTAGCGGGAGGGCCCTACAATGAGCAGTTCTTC.

This clone was seen once. The chain has TRBV7-2 and TRBJ2-7; no clear D gene. V lost 1 base to trimming and J lost 0 bases, with 13 bases between them. The CDR3 is made up of 16 amino acids. Germline V gene data show CDR1 as SGHTA and CDR2 as FQGNSA. As DNA, the CDR3 is TGTGCCAGCAGCTTAGATTGGTCGTCGAGCTCCTACGAGCAGTACTTC. Translating gives CASSLDWSSSSYEQYF.

The rearrangement links TRBV5-1 to TRBJ2-2; D ambiguous. Looked up from germline, CDR1 is SGHRS and CDR2 is YFSETQ. Trimming pared 0 bases from V and 5 bases from J, leaving 11 bases between. CDR3 length: 15 amino acids. The CDR3 spells CASSLVSGVTGELFF. The CDR3 DNA reads as TGCGCCAGCAGCTTGGTGTCTGGGGTTACCGGGGAGCTGTTTTTT.

The chain recombines TRBV5-6 with TRBJ1-2; D is unresolved. With 4 bases removed from V and 4 bases from J, the gap between germline ends came to 14 bases. CDR1 and CDR2 from the germline V gene are SGHDT and YYEEEE. This CDR3 is built from 14 residues. The CDR3 loop reads CASSPGMGGYGYTF. As DNA, the CDR3 is TGTGCCAGCAGCCCCGGGATGGGTGGCTATGGCTACACCTTC.

The V and J genes are TRBV4-1 and TRBJ2-3; perhaps TRBD2 as D (6 bases). V dropped 0 bases and J dropped 0 bases, with 10 bases sitting between them. Germline CDR1 MGHRA, CDR2 YSYEKL. There are 16 residues in the CDR3. This chain's CDR3 is CASSQDTGTSTDTQYF. The DNA of the CDR3 is TGCGCCAGCAGCCAAGATACCGGGACTAGCACAGATACGCAGTATTTT.

The V gene is TRBV7-8, the J gene TRBJ1-4; 8 bases are a match to TRBD1. There are 16 residues in the CDR3. Germline V gene data show CDR1 as SGHVS and CDR2 as FQNEAQ. V dropped 5 bases and J dropped 4; count of bases not matched to a gene: 9. The CDR3 nucleotides are TGTGCCAGCAGCCCTTCCAACAGGGGGTTTAATGAAAAACTGTTTTTT. This sequence encodes CASSPSNRGFNEKLFF.

V usage is TRBV5-1 and J usage is TRBJ2-3; D might be TRBD1 or TRBD2, each matching 5 bases. Germline V CDR1 and CDR2: SGHRS, YFSETQ. The V end was cut by 3 bases, the J end by 0 bases, with 14 bases between. This CDR3 spans 16 amino acids. Here the CDR3 reads CASSWGTVTSTDTQYF. CDR3 nucleotides: TGCGCCAGCAGCTGGGGGACGGTGACTAGCACAGATACGCAGTATTTT.

The chain carries TRBV7-3 and TRBJ2-1, with 7 bases lining up with TRBD2. This CDR3 has 15 amino acids. V gave up 3 bases and J gave up 9 bases; unmatched junction bases: 11. Per germline, CDR1 SGHTA and CDR2 FQGTGA. The CDR3 nucleotides are TGTGCCAGCAGCTTCTTAGCGGGTTCGTGGAGTGAGCAGTTCTTC. It translates to CASSFLAGSWSEQFF.

V is TRBV6-5 and J is TRBJ2-7, with D unresolved. Trimming removed 6 bases from V and 6 bases from J, with 9 bases in between. The CDR3 length is 11 residues. Germline V gives CDR1 MNHEY, CDR2 SVGAGI. CDR3 amino acids: CASRGKGEQYF. DNA of the CDR3: TGTGCCAGCAGGGGTAAGGGCGAGCAGTACTTC.